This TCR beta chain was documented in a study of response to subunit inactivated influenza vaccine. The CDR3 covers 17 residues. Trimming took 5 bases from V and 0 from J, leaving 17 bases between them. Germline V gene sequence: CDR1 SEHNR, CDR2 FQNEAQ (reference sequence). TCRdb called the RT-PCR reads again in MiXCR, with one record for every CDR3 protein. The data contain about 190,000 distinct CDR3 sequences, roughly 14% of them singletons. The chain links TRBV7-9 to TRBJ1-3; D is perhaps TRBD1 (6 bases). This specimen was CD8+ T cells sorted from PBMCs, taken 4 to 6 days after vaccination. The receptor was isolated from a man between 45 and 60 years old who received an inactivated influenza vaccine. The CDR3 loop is CASSPQGHSTSGNTIYF. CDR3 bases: TGTGCCAGCAGCCCTCAGGGGCACTCAACCTCTGGAAACACCATATATTTT.